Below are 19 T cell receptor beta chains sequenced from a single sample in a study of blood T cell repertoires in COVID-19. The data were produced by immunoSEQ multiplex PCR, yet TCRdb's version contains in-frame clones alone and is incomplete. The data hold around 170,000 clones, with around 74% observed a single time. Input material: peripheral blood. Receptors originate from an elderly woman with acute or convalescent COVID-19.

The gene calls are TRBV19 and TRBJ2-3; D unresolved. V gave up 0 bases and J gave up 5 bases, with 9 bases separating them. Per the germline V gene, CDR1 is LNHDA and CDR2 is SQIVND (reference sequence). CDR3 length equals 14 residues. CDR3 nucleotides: TGTGCCAGTAGTATAGACCCAAGGAGAGATACGCAGTATTTT. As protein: CASSIDPRRDTQYF.

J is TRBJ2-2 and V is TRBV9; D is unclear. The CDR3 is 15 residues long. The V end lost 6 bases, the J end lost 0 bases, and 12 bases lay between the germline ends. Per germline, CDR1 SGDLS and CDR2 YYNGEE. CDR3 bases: TGTGCCAGCAACGCGAAATCCGCGAACACCGGGGAGCTGTTTTTT. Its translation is CASNAKSANTGELFF.

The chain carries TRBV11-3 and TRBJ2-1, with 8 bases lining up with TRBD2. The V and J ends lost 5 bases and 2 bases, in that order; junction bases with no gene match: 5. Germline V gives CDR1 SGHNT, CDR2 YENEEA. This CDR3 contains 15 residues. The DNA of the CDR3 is TGTGCCAGCAGCCTATTTAGCGGGGCCTACAATGAGCAGTTCTTC. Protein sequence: CASSLFSGAYNEQFF.

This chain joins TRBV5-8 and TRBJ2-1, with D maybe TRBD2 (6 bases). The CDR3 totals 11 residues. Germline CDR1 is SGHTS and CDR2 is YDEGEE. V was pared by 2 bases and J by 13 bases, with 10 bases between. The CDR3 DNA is TGTGCCAGCAGCTTTACCGGGACTCAGTTCTTC. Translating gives CASSFTGTQFF.

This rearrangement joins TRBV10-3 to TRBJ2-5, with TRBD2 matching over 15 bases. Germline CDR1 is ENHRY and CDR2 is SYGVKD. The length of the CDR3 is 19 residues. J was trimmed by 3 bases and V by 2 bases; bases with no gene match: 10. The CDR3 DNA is TGTGCCATCAGTGAGGCGTTGACAGGACTAGCGGGAGGGGAAGAGACCCAGTACTTC. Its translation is CAISEALTGLAGGEETQYF.

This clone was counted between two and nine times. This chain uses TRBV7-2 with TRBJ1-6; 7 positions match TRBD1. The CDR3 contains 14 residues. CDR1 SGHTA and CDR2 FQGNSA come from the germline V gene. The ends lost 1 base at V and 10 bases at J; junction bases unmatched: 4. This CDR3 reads CASSLGGQVSPLHF. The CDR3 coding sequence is TGTGCCAGCAGCTTAGGAGGACAGGTCTCACCCCTCCACTTT.

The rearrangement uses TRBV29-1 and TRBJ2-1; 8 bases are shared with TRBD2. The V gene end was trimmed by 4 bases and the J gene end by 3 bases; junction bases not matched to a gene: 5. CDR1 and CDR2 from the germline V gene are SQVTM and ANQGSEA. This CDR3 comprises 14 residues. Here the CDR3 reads CSVGWTSSYNEQFF. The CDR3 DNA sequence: TGCAGCGTTGGGTGGACTAGCAGCTACAATGAGCAGTTCTTC.

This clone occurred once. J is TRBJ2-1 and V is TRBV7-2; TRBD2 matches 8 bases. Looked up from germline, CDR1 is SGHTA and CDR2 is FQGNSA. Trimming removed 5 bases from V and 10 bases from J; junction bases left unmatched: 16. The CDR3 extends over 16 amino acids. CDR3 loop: CASSPFGTSGRGEQFF. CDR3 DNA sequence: TGTGCCAGCAGCCCCTTCGGTACTAGCGGCCGGGGAGAGCAGTTCTTC. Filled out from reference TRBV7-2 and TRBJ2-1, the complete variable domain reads GAGVSQSPSNKVTEKGKDVELRCDPISGHTALYWYRQSLGQGLEFLIYFQGNSAPDKSGLPSDRFSAERTGGSVSTLTIQRTQQEDSAVYLCASSPFGTSGRGEQFFGPGTRLTVL.

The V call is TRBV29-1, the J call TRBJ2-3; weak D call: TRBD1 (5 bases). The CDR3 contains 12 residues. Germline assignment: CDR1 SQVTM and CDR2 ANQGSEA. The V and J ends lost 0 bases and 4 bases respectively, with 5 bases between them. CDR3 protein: CSVEEGPDTQYF. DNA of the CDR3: TGCAGCGTTGAAGAGGGGCCAGATACGCAGTATTTT.

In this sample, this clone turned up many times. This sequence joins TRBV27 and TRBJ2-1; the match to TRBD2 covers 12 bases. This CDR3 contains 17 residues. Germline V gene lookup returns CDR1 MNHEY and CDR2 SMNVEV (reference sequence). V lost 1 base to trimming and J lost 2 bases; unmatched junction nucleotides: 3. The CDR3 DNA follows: TGTGCCAGCAGTTTATGGACTAGCGGGGTGACCTACAATGAGCAGTTCTTC. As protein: CASSLWTSGVTYNEQFF.

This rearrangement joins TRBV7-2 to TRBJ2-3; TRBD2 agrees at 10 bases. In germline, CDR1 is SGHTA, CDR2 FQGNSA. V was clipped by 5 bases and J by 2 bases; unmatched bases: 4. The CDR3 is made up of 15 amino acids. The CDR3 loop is CASSLSGGVTDTQYF. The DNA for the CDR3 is TGTGCCAGCAGCCTCAGCGGGGGGGTCACAGATACGCAGTATTTT.

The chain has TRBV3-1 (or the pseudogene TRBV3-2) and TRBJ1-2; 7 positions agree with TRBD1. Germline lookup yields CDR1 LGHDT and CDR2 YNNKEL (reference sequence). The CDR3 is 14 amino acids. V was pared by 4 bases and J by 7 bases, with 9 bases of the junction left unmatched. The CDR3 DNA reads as TGTGCCAGCAGCCTGTCAGGACAGGAGTTTGGCTACACCTTC. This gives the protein CASSLSGQEFGYTF.

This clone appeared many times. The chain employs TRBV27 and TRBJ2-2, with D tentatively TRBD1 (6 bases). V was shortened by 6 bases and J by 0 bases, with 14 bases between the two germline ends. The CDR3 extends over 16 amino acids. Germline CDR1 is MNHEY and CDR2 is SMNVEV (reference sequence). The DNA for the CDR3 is TGTGCCAGCAGATCTGGGGGCGCAGCGAACACCGGGGAGCTGTTTTTT. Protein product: CASRSGGAANTGELFF.

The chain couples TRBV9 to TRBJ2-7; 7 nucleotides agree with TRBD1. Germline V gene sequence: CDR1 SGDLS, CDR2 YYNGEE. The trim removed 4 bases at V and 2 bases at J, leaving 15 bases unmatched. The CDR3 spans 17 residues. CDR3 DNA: TGTGCCAGCAGCCGAAGCGAGACCCGGGACAGTGCCTACGAGCAGTACTTC. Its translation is CASSRSETRDSAYEQYF.

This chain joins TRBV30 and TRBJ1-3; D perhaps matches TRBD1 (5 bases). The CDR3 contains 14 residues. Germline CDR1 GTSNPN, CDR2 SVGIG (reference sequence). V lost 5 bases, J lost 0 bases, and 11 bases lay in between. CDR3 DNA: TGTGCCTGGTCTACAGGCTCCTCTGGAAACACCATATATTTT. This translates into CAWSTGSSGNTIYF. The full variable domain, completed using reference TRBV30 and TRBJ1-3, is SQTIHQWPATLVQPVGSPLSLECTVEGTSNPNLYWYRQAAGRGLQLLFYSVGIGQISSEVPQNLSASRPQDRQFILSSKKLLLSDSGFYLCAWSTGSSGNTIYFGEGSWLTVV.

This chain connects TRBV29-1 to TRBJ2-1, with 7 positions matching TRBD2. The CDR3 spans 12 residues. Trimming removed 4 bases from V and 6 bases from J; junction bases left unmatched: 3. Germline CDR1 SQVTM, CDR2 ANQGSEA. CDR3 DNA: TGCAGCGTTGTTGGGAGGGTCAATGAGCAGTTCTTC. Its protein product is CSVVGRVNEQFF.

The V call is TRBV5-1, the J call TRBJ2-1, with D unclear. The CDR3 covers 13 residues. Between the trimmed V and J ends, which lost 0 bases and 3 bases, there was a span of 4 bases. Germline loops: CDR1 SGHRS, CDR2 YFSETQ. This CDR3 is CASSLDGYNEQFF. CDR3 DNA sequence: TGCGCCAGCAGCTTGGACGGCTACAATGAGCAGTTCTTC.

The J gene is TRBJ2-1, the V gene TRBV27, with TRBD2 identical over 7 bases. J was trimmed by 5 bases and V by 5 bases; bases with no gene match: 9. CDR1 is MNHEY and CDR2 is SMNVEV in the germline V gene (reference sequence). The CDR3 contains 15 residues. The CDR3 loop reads CASSPLGREHNEQFF. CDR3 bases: TGTGCCAGCAGTCCCCTCGGGCGGGAGCACAATGAGCAGTTCTTC.

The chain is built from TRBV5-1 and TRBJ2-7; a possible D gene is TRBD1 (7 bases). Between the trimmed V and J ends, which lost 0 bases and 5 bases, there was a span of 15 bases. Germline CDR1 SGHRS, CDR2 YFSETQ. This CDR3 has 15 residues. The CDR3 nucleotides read TGCGCCAGCAGCTTGGCGGGAGACAGGGCCCACGAGCAGTACTTC. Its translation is CASSLAGDRAHEQYF.